This entry lists 30 T cell receptor beta chains sequenced from one sample in a study of control samples from healthy donors and cancer patients. Generated by immunoSEQ multiplex PCR, the TCRdb table keeps only in-frame clones and is missing some. Among fewer than 200,000 clones listed, about 93% were seen once. Sequenced sample: blood. The receptor set was obtained from a woman in her sixties or seventies in good health.

The chain joins TRBV4-1 to TRBJ1-5; possible D gene TRBD1, 5 bases. Per germline, CDR1 MGHRA and CDR2 YSYEKL. The CDR3 is made up of 16 amino acids. V lost 1 base, J lost 0 bases, and 10 bases lay in between. CDR3 sequence: CASSQGQGSSNQPQHF. In DNA form, the CDR3 reads TGCGCCAGCAGCCAAGGGCAGGGCAGTAGCAATCAGCCCCAGCATTTT.

The rearrangement joins TRBV16 to TRBJ2-3, with D unresolved. Germline CDR1 reads KGHSY; CDR2 reads FQNENV. This CDR3 is 14 amino acids long. The V end lost 0 bases, the J end lost 8 bases, and 12 bases lay between the germline ends. CDR3 residues: CASSQSSSTFTQYF. The CDR3 region has the DNA TGTGCCAGCAGCCAATCTTCGAGTACCTTTACGCAGTATTTT.

The J gene is TRBJ2-2, the V gene TRBV5-6; possible D gene TRBD1, 6 bases. The CDR3 spans 16 residues. Germline V gives CDR1 SGHDT, CDR2 YYEEEE. V shed 1 base and J shed 5 bases, with 15 bases lying between them. CDR3 sequence reads: CASSLTTGSTTGELFF. In nucleotides, the CDR3 is TGTGCCAGCAGCTTGACCACAGGGTCGACTACCGGGGAGCTGTTTTTT. Based on the CDR3 plus reference TRBV5-6 and TRBJ2-2, the full variable domain is DAGVTQSPTHLIKTRGQQVTLRCSPKSGHDTVSWYQQALGQGPQFIFQYYEEEERQRGNFPDRFSGHQFPNYSSELNVNALLLGDSALYLCASSLTTGSTTGELFFGEGSRLTVL.

Details on this clone: At one end the junction does not follow the germline gene, possibly because of a read error. The V gene is TRBV7-7, the J gene TRBJ2-5; D possibly uses TRBD1 or TRBD2 (6 bases each). This CDR3 contains 15 residues. Germline V gene lookup returns CDR1 SSHAT and CDR2 FNYEAQ (reference sequence). CDR3 coding DNA: TGTGCTAGCAGCACCGGGCCCACGGGGGCGGAGACCCAGTACTTC. Protein sequence: CASSTGPTGAETQYF. The full variable domain, with the rest looked up from reference TRBV7-7 and TRBJ2-5, is GAGVSQSPRYKVTKRGQDVTLRCDPISSHATLYWYQQALGQGPEFLTYFNYEAQPDKSGLPSDRFSAERPEGSISTLTIQRTEQRDSAMYRCASSTGPTGAETQYFGPGTRLLVL.

The genes are TRBV6-5 and TRBJ2-5, with 9 bases aligning to TRBD2. The CDR3 is 14 residues long. Germline V lookup: CDR1 MNHEY, CDR2 SVGAGI. With 8 bases clipped from V and 5 bases from J, the junction kept 9 bases outside the gene matches. This CDR3 is CASWGGGASETQYF. The CDR3 region has the DNA TGTGCCAGCTGGGGCGGGGGGGCCTCGGAGACCCAGTACTTC.

The CDR3 loop is CASSLVGHTEAFF. CDR3 sequence (DNA): TGTGCCAGCAGCTTAGTGGGACACACTGAAGCTTTCTTT. The chain links TRBV11-2 to TRBJ1-1; weak D call: TRBD1 (5 bases). Trimming stripped 1 base from V and 3 bases from J, with 6 bases between. Germline V CDR1 and CDR2: SGHAT, FQNNGV. CDR3 length: 13 amino acids.

The chain couples TRBV19 to TRBJ2-5; TRBD1 is a possible D gene (6 bases). The CDR3 contains 16 residues. V lost 7 bases, J lost 6 bases, and 24 bases lay in between. Germline V gene sequence: CDR1 LNHDA, CDR2 SQIVND (reference sequence). The CDR3 nucleotides are TGTGCCAGTACCGCTCTATTCCGTTTGGACAGTCAGACCCAGTACTTC. This gives the protein CASTALFRLDSQTQYF.

V and J are TRBV2 and TRBJ1-5; possible D gene TRBD1, 6 bases. Trimming removed 6 bases at V and 5 bases at J, with 14 bases between. Germline CDR1 is SNHLY and CDR2 is FYNNEI. This CDR3 is built from 14 residues. The CDR3 region is CASSGGRRDQPQHF. The CDR3 DNA sequence: TGTGCCAGCAGCGGGGGGCGCCGCGATCAGCCCCAGCATTTT.

The J gene is TRBJ2-7, the V gene TRBV18; D remains unclear. The CDR3 loop spans 13 amino acids. Germline loops: CDR1 KGHSH, CDR2 LQKENI. Trimming took off 4 bases at V and 5 bases at J, with 12 bases between the two ends. This CDR3 reads CASSLSMGNEQYF. The CDR3 nucleotides are TGTGCCAGCTCACTATCTATGGGGAACGAGCAGTACTTC.

The V gene is TRBV7-2, the J gene TRBJ1-5, with D hard to call. Deletions cut 2 bases from V and 5 bases from J, with 10 bases between. Germline-derived CDR1 and CDR2 are SGHTA and FQGNSA. This CDR3 spans 14 amino acids. CDR3 amino acids: CASSLRAADQPQHF. Written as DNA, the CDR3 is TGTGCCAGCAGCTTAAGGGCGGCGGATCAGCCCCAGCATTTT.

The J gene is TRBJ1-2, the V gene TRBV13, with TRBD1 identical over 7 bases. The CDR3 has 19 residues. The germline V gene has CDR1 PRHDT and CDR2 FYEKMQ (reference sequence). V was pared by 1 base and J by 2 bases, with 16 bases of the junction left unmatched. The CDR3 region is CASSLEQGRIHGDNYGYTF. In DNA, the CDR3 is TGTGCCAGCAGCTTAGAACAGGGGAGAATTCATGGAGACAACTATGGCTACACCTTC. The entire variable domain, with the rest obtained from reference TRBV13 and TRBJ1-2, is as follows: AAGVIQSPRHLIKEKRETATLKCYPIPRHDTVYWYQQGPGQDPQFLISFYEKMQSDKGSIPDRFSAQQFSDYHSELNMSSLELGDSALYFCASSLEQGRIHGDNYGYTFGSGTRLTVV.

The count of this clone is one. The V gene is TRBV6-2 or TRBV6-3, the J gene TRBJ2-2; D is unresolved. CDR1 MNHEY and CDR2 SVGEGT come from the germline V gene. V lost 2 bases to trimming and J lost 3 bases, with 7 bases between them. The CDR3 covers 14 residues. The CDR3 DNA sequence: TGTGCCAGCAGTTACGCAAGGGACACCGGGGAGCTGTTTTTT. It codes for CASSYARDTGELFF.

The rearrangement uses TRBV5-4 and TRBJ1-1, with TRBD1 as a possible D gene (6 bases). This CDR3 spans 15 amino acids. Germline CDR1 and CDR2: SGHNT and YYREEE (reference sequence). V gave up 4 bases and J gave up 0 bases, with 13 bases separating them. The CDR3 DNA is TGTGCCAGCAGCCCGAGGACAGCTATGAACACTGAAGCTTTCTTT. Translating it yields CASSPRTAMNTEAFF.

CDR3 protein: CASTPGAVGGYTF. CDR3 DNA: TGTGCCAGTACCCCAGGGGCAGTCGGAGGCTACACCTTC. V is TRBV19 and J is TRBJ1-2, with D perhaps TRBD1 (6 bases). From germline, CDR1 is LNHDA and CDR2 SQIVND (reference sequence). V dropped 7 bases and J dropped 8 bases, with 17 bases sitting between them. This CDR3 has 13 amino acids. Variable domain in full (rest from reference TRBV19 and TRBJ1-2): DGGITQSPKYLFRKEGQNVTLSCEQNLNHDAMYWYRQDPGQGLRLIYYSQIVNDFQKGDIAEGYSVSREKKESFPLTVTSAQKNPTAFYLCASTPGAVGGYTFGSGTRLTVV.

The chain uses TRBV12-5 and TRBJ2-7; 9 bases are a match to TRBD1. After removal of 1 base from V and 5 bases from J, the junction contained 6 bases not matched to a gene. Germline CDR1 is LGHNT and CDR2 is FRNRAP. This CDR3 is 15 amino acids long. The CDR3 here is CASGLGDRDRDEQYF. As DNA, the CDR3 is TGTGCTAGTGGTTTGGGGGACAGGGACCGGGACGAGCAGTACTTC. Variable domain in full (rest from reference TRBV12-5 and TRBJ2-7): DARVTQTPRHKVTEMGQEVTMRCQPILGHNTVFWYRQTMMQGLELLAYFRNRAPLDDSGMPKDRFSAEMPDATLATLKIQPSEPRDSAVYFCASGLGDRDRDEQYFGPGTRLTVT.

The gene calls are TRBV18 and TRBJ1-1; D remains ambiguous. Germline CDR1 KGHSH, CDR2 LQKENI. V shed 3 bases and J shed 0 bases, with 11 bases lying between them. This CDR3 has 15 amino acids. The CDR3 loop is CASSPSPSMNTEAFF. CDR3 sequence (DNA): TGTGCCAGCTCACCGAGTCCGTCTATGAACACTGAAGCTTTCTTT.

This rearrangement joins TRBV3-1 (or the pseudogene TRBV3-2) to TRBJ1-2; no reliable D call. V dropped 7 bases and J dropped 4 bases, with 7 bases sitting between them. The CDR3 is 11 amino acids. Germline lookup yields CDR1 LGHDT and CDR2 YNNKEL (reference sequence). CDR3 coding DNA: TGTGCCAGCAACAATGGCTATGGCTACACCTTC. Translation: CASNNGYGYTF.

This clone has just one count. The chain couples TRBV18 to TRBJ2-7, with 9 bases that match TRBD2. V was pared by 5 bases and J by 3 bases, with 5 bases of the junction left unmatched. The germline gives CDR1 KGHSH, CDR2 LQKENI. The CDR3 contains 14 residues. CDR3 region: CASSGGGGLYEQYF. CDR3 DNA: TGTGCCAGCTCAGGCGGGGGGGGCCTCTACGAGCAGTACTTC.

The chain combines TRBV30 with TRBJ1-5; no reliable D call. V gave up 2 bases and J gave up 6 bases, with 11 bases separating them. The CDR3 has 13 amino acids. In germline, CDR1 is GTSNPN, CDR2 SVGIG (reference sequence). The CDR3 coding sequence is TGTGCCTGGAGTTTGCGGTCCCCTCAGCCCCAGCATTTT. Translated, it gives CAWSLRSPQPQHF.

CDR3 in amino acids: CASRGDRGITEAFF. For the CDR3, the DNA is TGTGCCAGCAGAGGGGACAGGGGGATCACTGAAGCTTTCTTT. V and J are TRBV2 and TRBJ1-1, with 11 bases matching TRBD1. There are 14 residues in the CDR3. Losses at the gene ends were 6 bases for V and 4 bases for J; bases not matched to a gene: 4. Germline lookup yields CDR1 SNHLY and CDR2 FYNNEI.

CDR3 loop: CASSQDTGHSYEQYF. Here the CDR3 DNA reads TGCGCCAGCAGCCAAGATACCGGACATAGCTACGAGCAGTACTTC. V gene TRBV4-3 combines with J gene TRBJ2-7; maybe TRBD1 (5 bases). Germline CDR1 and CDR2: LGHNA and YSLEER. The CDR3 runs to 15 residues. V was shortened by 0 bases and J by 3 bases, with 12 bases between the two germline ends.

This chain uses TRBV7-2 with TRBJ1-3, with a possible D match to TRBD1 (5 bases). V was trimmed by 5 bases and J by 1 base, leaving 15 bases between them. CDR1 is SGHTA and CDR2 is FQGNSA in the germline V gene. The CDR3 runs 16 residues. In nucleotides, the CDR3 is TGTGCCAGCAGCCCTCCAGGGCGGAGGTCTGGAAACACCATATATTTT. Translation gives CASSPPGRRSGNTIYF.

The chain is built from TRBV30 and TRBJ1-3; no reliable D call. V lost 0 bases, J lost 4 bases, and 7 bases lay in between. This CDR3 has 13 residues. Germline CDR1 is GTSNPN and CDR2 is SVGIG (reference sequence). The CDR3 DNA sequence: TGTGCCTGGAGTGTGGCAGCCGGAAACACCATATATTTT. Encoded protein: CAWSVAAGNTIYF.

This clone appeared many times. The chain is built from TRBV6-4 and TRBJ2-1; 11 bases are shared with TRBD1. Germline V gene data show CDR1 as MRHNA and CDR2 as SNTAGT. The CDR3 covers 14 residues. V was clipped by 2 bases and J by 7 bases; unmatched bases: 1. As DNA, the CDR3 is TGTGCCAGCAGTGACGGGACAGGGGGAAATGAGCAGTTCTTC. This encodes CASSDGTGGNEQFF.

The V and J genes are TRBV10-3 and TRBJ1-2; D not certain. Trimming took off 7 bases at V and 3 bases at J, with 15 bases between the two ends. The CDR3 covers 14 residues. The V gene's germline CDR1 is ENHRY and CDR2 SYGVKD. The CDR3 protein is CAITSQPGYYGYTF. CDR3 nucleotide sequence: TGTGCCATCACCTCCCAACCGGGATACTATGGCTACACCTTC.

This clone was found once. This chain joins TRBV11-2 and TRBJ2-7; weak D call: TRBD1 (6 bases). Trimming cost V 5 bases and J 0 bases, with 11 bases left between them. This CDR3 comprises 14 residues. The germline gives CDR1 SGHAT, CDR2 FQNNGV. Written as DNA, the CDR3 is TGTGCCAGCAGCCAGACGACAGGCTCCTACGAGCAGTACTTC. Its protein product is CASSQTTGSYEQYF.

The CDR3 nucleotides read TGTGCCAGCAGTTCGGGCAGTGGTCAGCCCCAGCATTTT. Amino acids: CASSSGSGQPQHF. The chain combines TRBV28 with TRBJ1-5, with D hard to call. V was pared by 4 bases and J by 6 bases, with 10 bases between. The CDR3 runs to 13 residues. From germline, CDR1 is MDHEN and CDR2 SYDVKM.

The chain has TRBV18 and TRBJ2-7; no firm D call. V shed 3 bases and J shed 0 bases, with 12 bases lying between them. The CDR3 length is 15 residues. Per the germline V gene, CDR1 is KGHSH and CDR2 is LQKENI. The CDR3 DNA reads as TGTGCCAGCTCACCCAGACCACAGAGCTCCTACGAGCAGTACTTC. Amino acid sequence: CASSPRPQSSYEQYF. The full variable domain, in which reference TRBV18 and TRBJ2-7 provide the parts outside the CDR3, is NAGVMQNPRHLVRRRGQEARLRCSPMKGHSHVYWYRQLPEEGLKFMVYLQKENIIDESGMPKERFSAEFPKEGPSILRIQQVVRGDSAAYFCASSPRPQSSYEQYFGPGTRLTVT.

V is TRBV3-1 (or the pseudogene TRBV3-2) and J is TRBJ2-2; 13 bases align to TRBD2. CDR1 is LGHDT, CDR2 YNNKEL, per germline (reference sequence). This CDR3 region has 19 residues. V dropped 0 bases and J dropped 4; count of bases not matched to a gene: 8. CDR3 nucleotides: TGTGCCAGCAGCCAAGATGCCCTTAGGACTAGCGGGGGCACCGGGGAGCTGTTTTTT. Residues: CASSQDALRTSGGTGELFF.

Comment on this clone: Relative to the germline gene, one junction end is altered; a read error may explain this. This chain joins TRBV30 and TRBJ1-4; D is unresolved. There are 13 residues in the CDR3. Germline V gives CDR1 GTSNPN, CDR2 SVGIG (reference sequence). The CDR3 bases are TGTGCCTGGGCCCGGGGTCGTAATGAACAACTGTTTTTT. The encoded protein is CAWARGRNEQLFF.